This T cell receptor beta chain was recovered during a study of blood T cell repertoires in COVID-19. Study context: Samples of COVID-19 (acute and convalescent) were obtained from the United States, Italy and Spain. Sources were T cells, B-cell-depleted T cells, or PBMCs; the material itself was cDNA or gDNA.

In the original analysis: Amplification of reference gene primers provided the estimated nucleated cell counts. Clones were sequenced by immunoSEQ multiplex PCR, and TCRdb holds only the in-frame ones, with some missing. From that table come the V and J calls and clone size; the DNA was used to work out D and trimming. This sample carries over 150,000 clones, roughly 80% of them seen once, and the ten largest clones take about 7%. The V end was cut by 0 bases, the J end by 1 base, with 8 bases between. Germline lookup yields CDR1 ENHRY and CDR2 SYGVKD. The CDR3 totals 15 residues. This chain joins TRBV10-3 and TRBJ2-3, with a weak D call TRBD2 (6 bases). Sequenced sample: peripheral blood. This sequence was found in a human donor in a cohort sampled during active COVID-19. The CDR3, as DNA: TGTGCCATCAGTGAGTCGGGCGGGGGCACAGATACGCAGTATTTT. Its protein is CAISESGGGTDTQYF.